Following are 3 T cell receptor beta chains from one sample sequenced in a study of cytomegalovirus exposure and HLA in healthy donors. PCR primers comprised 60 Vbeta and 13 Jbeta primers. Sequencing was performed with immunoSEQ multiplex PCR; in TCRdb, only in-frame clones are kept and a portion is missing. The sample carries 200,000 to 250,000 clones, nearly 80% recorded once. Sequenced sample: PBMCs. The receptors were gathered from a man younger than 35 in good health and CMV-seronegative.

Regarding this clone: At one end the junction does not follow the germline gene, possibly because of a read error. The chain has TRBV19 and TRBJ1-2; 8 nucleotides match TRBD1. Per the germline V gene, CDR1 is LNHDA and CDR2 is SQIVND (reference sequence). The CDR3 spans 15 residues. This CDR3 is CASSLDSDRGYGYTF. CDR3 nucleotide sequence: TGTGCCAGTAGTCTAGATTCCGACAGGGGCTATGGCTACACCTTC.

The chain has TRBV30 and TRBJ1-1; 7 bases match TRBD1. Per germline, CDR1 GTSNPN and CDR2 SVGIG (reference sequence). The CDR3 is 15 amino acids. J was trimmed by 1 base and V by 5 bases; bases with no gene match: 10. CDR3 residues: CAWGKNRDRNTEAFF. In DNA, the CDR3 is TGTGCCTGGGGCAAAAACCGGGACAGGAACACTGAAGCTTTCTTT.

This clone was observed a single time. The gene calls are TRBV5-8 and TRBJ1-5, with D possibly TRBD1 on 5 matching bases. The CDR3 contains 15 residues. Germline-derived CDR1 and CDR2 are SGHTS and YDEGEE. Trimming took off 0 bases at V and 1 base at J, with 8 bases between the two ends. The CDR3 loop reads CASSLGQSSNQPQHF. CDR3 sequence (DNA): TGTGCCAGCAGCTTGGGACAGTCAAGCAATCAGCCCCAGCATTTT. Supplemented by reference TRBV5-8 and TRBJ1-5, the full variable domain reads EAGVTQSPTHLIKTRGQQATLRCSPISGHTSVYWYQQALGLGLQFLLWYDEGEERNRGNFPPRFSGRQFPNYSSELNVNALELEDSALYLCASSLGQSSNQPQHFGDGTRLSIL.